This TCR beta chain originates from a study of T-cell memory formation after mild COVID-19. The study, taken as a whole, reports: CM and EM subsets held most contracting CD4+ clones; EMRA held CD8+ ones.

About this clonotype itself: Antigen specificity is unknown.

The CDR3 length is 16 residues. The V segment lost 3 bases and the J segment 5 bases; nucleotides outside the gene matches: 7. A single record per CDR3 protein comes from TCRdb applying MiXCR to the 5' RACE reads. The sample lists a few hundred thousand distinct CDR3 sequences; about 20% were seen once. The origin of this receptor is an adult woman who had mild COVID-19 (a few samples of this study predate the infection). Cell type and time point are not known. The rearrangement uses TRBV12-3 or TRBV12-4 and TRBJ2-3; the match to TRBD2 covers 11 bases. Sequencing was done on a sample of PBMCs or a T cell subset sorted from them (not recorded which). CDR3 protein: CASSLETSGERDTQYF. The CDR3 bases are TGTGCCAGCAGTTTGGAGACTAGCGGGGAGAGAGATACGCAGTATTTT.